Listed below are T cell receptor beta chains from one sample, sequenced in a study of response to subunit inactivated influenza vaccine. Each CDR3 protein is one row after TCRdb ran MiXCR on the RT-PCR reads. The sample shows about 650,000 distinct CDR3 sequences, around a sixth of them seen only once. The source material was PBMCs from blood, sampled about 11 days after vaccination. The source is a man aged 45-60 years who received an inactivated influenza vaccine. Each CDR3 is given with its conserved first and last residue.

v_gene: TRBV10-3; CDR3aa: CATNRQGLGEKLFF
v_gene: TRBV10-2; CDR3aa: CASTEYILVNTEAFF
v_gene: TRBV5-1; CDR3aa: CASSLAVSGGATDTQYF
v_gene: TRBV7-2; CDR3aa: CASSLARGTVGGSPLHF
v_gene: TRBV4-3; CDR3aa: CASSQRTSGDLPNEQFF
v_gene: TRBV2; CDR3aa: CASSDVGGGSYEQYF
v_gene: TRBV12-3/TRBV12-4; CDR3aa: CASSRQSYSYNEQFF
v_gene: TRBV6-2/TRBV6-3; CDR3aa: CASSYLLGGGDEETQYF
v_gene: TRBV20-1; CDR3aa: CSASGRNEQFF
v_gene: TRBV20-1; CDR3aa: CSARGLTNEKLFF
v_gene: TRBV10-3; CDR3aa: CAINNRDSRAYEQYF
v_gene: TRBV28; CDR3aa: CATRRLTNEKLFF
v_gene: TRBV20-1; CDR3aa: CSARDPGQGGSTEAFF
v_gene: TRBV6-1; CDR3aa: CASSRLARETQYF
v_gene: TRBV5-1; CDR3aa: CASSLGTGGASYNEQFF
v_gene: TRBV2; CDR3aa: CASSGVPQETQYF
v_gene: TRBV29-1; CDR3aa: CSVERDTNTEAFF
v_gene: TRBV29-1; CDR3aa: CSVEAGLSAFF
v_gene: TRBV12-3/TRBV12-4; CDR3aa: CASSLSPNNEQFF
v_gene: TRBV6-5; CDR3aa: CASSYLLGTEAFF
v_gene: TRBV6-1; CDR3aa: CASSPTYRLNSNQPQHF
v_gene: TRBV10-3; CDR3aa: CAISEGGRNTDTQYF
v_gene: TRBV6-2/TRBV6-3; CDR3aa: CASSPIRGETGELFF
v_gene: TRBV20-1; CDR3aa: CSAGDRRGSYEQYF
v_gene: TRBV7-2; CDR3aa: CASSLEAGGSYEQYF
v_gene: TRBV7-2; CDR3aa: CASSLDGGPSYEQYF
v_gene: TRBV15; CDR3aa: CATSRDRLNTEAFF
v_gene: TRBV6-5; CDR3aa: CASSYFGGHSYEQYF
v_gene: TRBV20-1; CDR3aa: CSARAAGLAIDEQYF
v_gene: TRBV25-1; CDR3aa: CASSETSSTDTQYF
v_gene: TRBV25-1; CDR3aa: CASSELGQHTDTQYF
v_gene: TRBV6-2/TRBV6-3; CDR3aa: CASTYRQNQPQHF
v_gene: TRBV20-1; CDR3aa: CSATWGYEQYF
v_gene: TRBV7-6; CDR3aa: CASSLAGLAGGGAGYEQYF
v_gene: TRBV6-1; CDR3aa: CASRRTDRWQTQYF
v_gene: TRBV2; CDR3aa: CASRGSGTGGFNEQFF
v_gene: TRBV28; CDR3aa: CASNPLGTFIVGELFF
v_gene: TRBV7-9; CDR3aa: CASSSSKTTDTQYF
v_gene: TRBV7-9; CDR3aa: CASSFDRGTDIQYF
v_gene: TRBV28; CDR3aa: CASTASGDYLNIQYF
v_gene: TRBV10-3; CDR3aa: CAISDKDRDGGDTQYF
v_gene: TRBV7-6; CDR3aa: CASSLRPGGNSPLHF
v_gene: TRBV6-2/TRBV6-3; CDR3aa: CASLRDRGAYEQYF
v_gene: TRBV4-2; CDR3aa: CASSQEYGNNEQFF
v_gene: TRBV9; CDR3aa: CASSEGQGREKLFF
v_gene: TRBV28; CDR3aa: CASSFWVMNTEAFF
v_gene: TRBV24-1; CDR3aa: CATSDFEHNYGYTF
v_gene: TRBV7-8; CDR3aa: CASSGTLSSYNEQFF
v_gene: TRBV20-1; CDR3aa: CSALRGGSAYEQYF
v_gene: TRBV28; CDR3aa: CASSEGKEQYF
v_gene: TRBV5-1; CDR3aa: CASSFRLAGASEQFF
v_gene: TRBV11-1; CDR3aa: CASSTDPGMYTDTQYF
v_gene: TRBV11-2; CDR3aa: CASSLDRGSEKLFF
v_gene: TRBV5-1; CDR3aa: CASSPGTSGYNEQFF
v_gene: TRBV7-6; CDR3aa: CASSSGTKTYEQYF